Sequencing of this T cell receptor (beta chain) was carried out in a study of blood T cell repertoires in COVID-19. Turning to the study itself: Samples representing acute and convalescent COVID-19 were sourced from the United States, Italy and Spain.

The CDR3 totals 18 residues. The germline CDR1 and CDR2 sequences are WNHNN and SYGVQD (reference sequence). V shed 2 bases, J shed 0 bases, and the junction held 10 bases outside the gene matches. Sequencing used immunoSEQ multiplex PCR; TCRdb keeps in-frame clones, though not all of them. The repertoire holds about 390,000 clones, 70% to 90% seen once, with 2% to 2.5% in the top ten. This clonotype was sampled from a woman in her fifties or sixties with COVID-19, enrolled during active disease. Sequencing was performed on peripheral blood. This chain uses TRBV10-1 with TRBJ2-1; 7 bases are a match to TRBD1. The CDR3 protein is CASSEPKGARSSYNEQFF. CDR3 DNA sequence: TGCGCCAGCAGTGAGCCCAAGGGGGCCCGGAGCTCCTACAATGAGCAGTTCTTC.